This entry describes one TCR beta chain. The authors' processing: Using reference gene primer amplification, nucleated cell counts were estimated. TCRdb's copy holds only in-frame clones and misses some; the assay was immunoSEQ multiplex PCR. For V, J and clone size, that table is used; D and trimming come from the DNA. The table lists about 120,000 clones, 65% to 90% of them singletons, with 15% to 20% in the top ten. The length of the CDR3 is 13 residues. Per germline, CDR1 SGHTA and CDR2 FQGNSA. Trimming shortened V by 5 bases and J by 5 bases, and 12 bases separated the two germline ends. The sample is drawn from a study of blood T cell repertoires in COVID-19. Turning to the study itself: Samples came from the United States, Italy and Spain, spanning acute and convalescent COVID-19. The analysed material was cDNA or gDNA that came from T cells, B-cell-depleted T cells, or PBMCs.

The source of this sequence is a woman in her sixties or seventies with acute or convalescent COVID-19. The V gene is TRBV7-2, the J gene TRBJ1-1; D unresolved. Sequenced: peripheral blood. DNA of the CDR3: TGTGCCAGCAGCCTCACGGCGGGGACTGAAGCTTTCTTT. Translated, it gives CASSLTAGTEAFF.